This TCR beta chain was profiled in a study of shared clonotypes between healthy human individuals. Germline V lookup: CDR1 SGHVS, CDR2 FNYEAQ. The junction had 5 bases not matched to a gene; V was cut back by 4 bases and J by 2 bases. The CDR3 length is 15 residues. Here immunoSEQ multiplex PCR was the method, and the copy in TCRdb shows in-frame clones only, minus some. The repertoire holds roughly 1.4 million clones, with about 98.5% as singletons. Those who donated, Caucasian adults without exception, all lived in Nashville, Tennessee. The rearrangement uses TRBV7-6 and TRBJ2-1; 7 bases fit TRBD1. The sequence came from a man aged 30-40 years in good health. The sequenced sample consisted of naive CD4+ T cells sorted from blood. Subset of the sample: CD45RA+ positively selected. The CDR3 DNA reads TGTGCCAGCAGCTCTGGGACAGCAGCCTACAATGAGCAGTTCTTC. Amino acids: CASSSGTAAYNEQFF. The complete variable domain, with remaining parts taken from reference TRBV7-6 and TRBJ2-1, reads GAGVSQSPRYKVTKRGQDVALRCDPISGHVSLYWYRQALGQGPEFLTYFNYEAQQDKSGLPNDRFSAERPEGSISTLTIQRTEQRDSAMYRCASSSGTAAYNEQFFGPGTRLTVL.